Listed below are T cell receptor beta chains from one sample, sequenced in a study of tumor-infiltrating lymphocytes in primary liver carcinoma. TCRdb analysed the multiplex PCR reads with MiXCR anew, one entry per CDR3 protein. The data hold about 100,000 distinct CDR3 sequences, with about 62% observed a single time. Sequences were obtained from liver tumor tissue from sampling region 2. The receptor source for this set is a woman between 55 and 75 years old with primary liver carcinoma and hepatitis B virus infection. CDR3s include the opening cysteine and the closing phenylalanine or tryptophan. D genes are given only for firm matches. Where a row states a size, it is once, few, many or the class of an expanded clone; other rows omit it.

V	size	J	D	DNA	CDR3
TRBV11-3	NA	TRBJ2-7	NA	TGTGCCAGTAACTTAAGCGGGCGAGAGCACGAGCAGTACTTC	CASNLSGREHEQYF
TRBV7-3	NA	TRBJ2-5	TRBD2	TGTGCCAGTGGCCCCCTTGGACTAGCGGGAGGGCCAGAGACCCAGTACTTC	CASGPLGLAGGPETQYF
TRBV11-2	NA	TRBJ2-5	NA	TGTGCCAGCCGCGAGGGGCCGGAAGTGACCCAGTACTTC	CASREGPEVTQYF
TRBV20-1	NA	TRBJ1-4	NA	TGCAGTGCTAGATTCCTAGGTTCGGAGGAAAAACTGTTTTTT	CSARFLGSEEKLFF
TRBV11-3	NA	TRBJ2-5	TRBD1	TGTGCCAGCAGCTCGTTGACAGGGGGCGCGTTGGAGACCCAGTACTTC	CASSSLTGGALETQYF
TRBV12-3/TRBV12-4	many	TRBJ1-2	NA	TGTGCCAGCAGTCCGGGACATCCTAACTATGGCTACACCTTC	CASSPGHPNYGYTF
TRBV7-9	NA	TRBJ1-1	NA	TGTGCCAGCGGGGCTGGGGCGCGGCAGAAGAACACTGAAGCTTTCTTT	CASGAGARQKNTEAFF
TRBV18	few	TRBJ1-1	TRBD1	TGTGCCAGCTCCCTAGGACAGGTGATGAACACTGAAGCTTTCTTT	CASSLGQVMNTEAFF
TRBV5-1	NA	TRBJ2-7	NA	TGCGCCAGCAGCCCGGGAACCTGTACAGAGACTTACGAGCAGTACTTC	CASSPGTCTETYEQYF
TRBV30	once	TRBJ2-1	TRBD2	TGTGCCTGGAACCGACTAGCGGGAGTGCGCGATGAGCAGTTCTTC	CAWNRLAGVRDEQFF
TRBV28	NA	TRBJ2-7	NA	TGTGCCATCTCACCGACGCTCGACAGCCCGAGCTCCTACGAGCAGTACTTC	CAISPTLDSPSSYEQYF
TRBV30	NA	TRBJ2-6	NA	TGTGCCTGGGCCCGGGAAGGGGCTGGGGCCAACATCCCGACTTTC	CAWAREGAGANIPTF
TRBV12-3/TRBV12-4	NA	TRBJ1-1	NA	TGTGTCAGCAGATTATCACAGGGTCGTACTGAAGCTTTCTTT	CVSRLSQGRTEAFF
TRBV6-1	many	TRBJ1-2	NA	TGTGCCAGCAGTGAAGTCGGAAAAGAGATTTATGGCTACACCTTC	CASSEVGKEIYGYTF
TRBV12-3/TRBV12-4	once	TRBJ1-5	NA	TGTGCCAGCAGTTTAGGTCGGACGGAAAATCAGCTCCAACATTTT	CASSLGRTENQLQHF